This is a list of T cell receptor beta chains from one sample in a study of T cells in Graves' hyperthyroidism and ophthalmopathy. TCRdb reanalysed the multiplex PCR reads using MiXCR and keeps one entry per CDR3 protein. This table has 500,000 to 600,000 distinct CDR3 sequences, over 15% appearing once. The sample comprised blood. These receptors came from a woman aged 18-29 years with Graves' hyperthyroidism. CDR3s include the opening cysteine and the closing phenylalanine or tryptophan. A D gene is named only where the DNA matches it firmly. Some rows have no size entry. The others give once, few or many, or a class for an expanded clone.

abundance | j_gene | v_gene | d_gene | CDR3aa | CDR3nt
- | TRBJ1-1 | TRBV10-3 | TRBD1 | CAISVTGGTEAFF | TGTGCCATCAGTGTTACAGGGGGGACTGAAGCTTTCTTT
- | TRBJ1-1 | TRBV7-9 | - | CASSPGGVTHTEAFF | TGTGCCAGCAGCCCCGGCGGGGTGACGCACACTGAAGCTTTCTTT
- | TRBJ2-1 | TRBV11-3 | - | CASSLVARAEQFF | TGTGCCAGCAGCTTAGTGGCTAGGGCTGAGCAGTTCTTC
many | TRBJ2-3 | TRBV5-5 | - | CASSPVPSWTDTQYF | TGTGCCAGCAGCCCGGTACCTAGCTGGACAGATACGCAGTATTTT
many | TRBJ1-5 | TRBV12-5 | TRBD1 | CASGLVVLGRGGNQPQHF | TGTGCTAGTGGTTTGGTAGTTTTGGGCAGGGGGGGCAATCAGCCCCAGCATTTT
once | TRBJ2-3 | TRBV20-1 | - | CSAVLAPRLDTQYF | TGCAGTGCTGTCCTAGCGCCACGTTTAGATACTCAGTATTTT
many | TRBJ2-2 | TRBV6-1 | TRBD2 | CASGRLAGGTGELFF | TGTGCCAGCGGAAGACTAGCGGGAGGGACCGGGGAGCTGTTTTTT
many | TRBJ2-3 | TRBV7-2 | - | CASSLLSSADTQYF | TGTGCCAGCAGCTTACTTAGCTCCGCAGATACGCAGTATTTT
few | TRBJ2-7 | TRBV10-2 | - | CASSESIGALREQYF | TGCGCCAGCAGTGAGTCGATCGGGGCCTTAAGAGAGCAGTACTTC
few | TRBJ1-5 | TRBV20-1 | TRBD1 | CSAWTGGFQPQHF | TGCAGTGCTTGGACAGGGGGCTTTCAGCCCCAGCATTTT
- | TRBJ1-4 | TRBV4-3 | TRBD1 | CASSLDRDGAEGTNEKLFF | TGCGCCAGCAGCCTGGACAGGGACGGGGCGGAAGGAACTAATGAAAAACTGTTTTTT
few | TRBJ2-2 | TRBV12-3/TRBV12-4 | - | CASRYRINTGELFF | TGTGCCAGCAGATACAGGATTAACACCGGGGAGCTGTTTTTT
many | TRBJ1-1 | TRBV10-3 | - | CAISESESLNTEAFF | TGTGCCATCAGTGAGTCTGAATCTCTGAACACTGAAGCTTTCTTT
few | TRBJ2-1 | TRBV11-3 | - | CASSLPGTYYNEQFF | TGTGCCAGCAGCTTACCTGGGACTTATTACAATGAGCAGTTCTTC
- | TRBJ2-5 | TRBV5-8 | - | CASSSGLPQGTQYF | TGTGCCAGCAGCTCCGGGCTACCCCAGGGGACCCAGTACTTC
- | TRBJ2-7 | TRBV10-3 | TRBD2 | CASYSGTTNPYEQYF | TGTGCCAGTTACTCCGGGACTACCAACCCCTACGAGCAGTACTTC
few | TRBJ2-5 | TRBV11-1 | - | CASSLGPAYQETQYF | TGTGCCAGCAGCTTGGGACCCGCGTACCAAGAGACCCAGTACTTC
few | TRBJ2-7 | TRBV5-1 | - | CASSPRAGESYEQYF | TGCGCCAGCAGCCCCCGGGCAGGGGAGTCCTACGAGCAGTACTTC
- | TRBJ1-2 | TRBV19 | - | CASRPQSGGYTF | TGTGCCAGTAGGCCACAGTCGGGTGGCTACACCTTC
many | TRBJ1-1 | TRBV12-3/TRBV12-4 | - | CASSFPRQMTEAFF | TGTGCCAGCAGTTTCCCCCGACAGATGACTGAAGCTTTCTTT
- | TRBJ2-5 | TRBV7-2 | TRBD2 | CASSLVGGGGVETQYF | TGTGCCAGCAGCTTAGTAGGCGGCGGGGGTGTTGAGACCCAGTACTTC
many | TRBJ1-2 | TRBV27 | - | CASRRGANYGYTF | TGTGCCAGCAGACGCGGGGCAAACTATGGCTACACCTTC
- | TRBJ1-2 | TRBV19 | - | CASSISGFGRNYFGYTF | TGTGCCAGTAGTATCTCAGGGTTTGGCCGGAACTATTTTGGCTACACCTTC
- | TRBJ1-2 | TRBV11-3 | TRBD1 | CASSVAQGAHGYTF | TGTGCCAGCAGCGTAGCACAGGGGGCGCATGGCTACACCTTC
few | TRBJ2-6 | TRBV28 | - | CASSAQGAGANVLTF | TGTGCCAGCAGCGCCCAGGGTGCTGGGGCCAACGTCCTGACTTTC
many | TRBJ1-1 | TRBV18 | - | CASSPLADTTEAFF | TGTGCCAGCTCACCACTGGCAGATACCACTGAAGCTTTCTTT
- | TRBJ1-2 | TRBV6-2/TRBV6-3 | TRBD1 | CASSPTDRGGYTF | TGTGCCAGCAGCCCCACCGACAGGGGAGGCTACACCTTC
few | TRBJ2-7 | TRBV3-1 | TRBD2 | CASSPGLAGGHEQYF | TGTGCCAGCAGCCCCGGACTAGCGGGAGGACACGAGCAGTACTTC
few | TRBJ1-5 | TRBV27 | TRBD1 | CASSRRGQNQPQHF | TGTGCCAGCAGTCGCAGGGGGCAGAATCAGCCCCAGCATTTT
many | TRBJ1-2 | TRBV28 | - | CATTEEDRNYGYTF | TGTGCCACGACCGAAGAGGACAGAAACTATGGCTACACCTTC
many | TRBJ1-1 | TRBV20-1 | TRBD1 | CSARDYETGAAEAFF | TGCAGTGCTAGAGATTACGAGACAGGGGCCGCTGAAGCTTTCTTT
- | TRBJ1-1 | TRBV6-1 | - | CASSSWSVGNTEAFF | TGTGCCAGCAGTTCCTGGTCGGTGGGGAACACTGAAGCTTTCTTT
few | TRBJ1-1 | TRBV20-1 | - | CSAREAGRTEAFF | TGCAGTGCTAGAGAGGCGGGGCGGACTGAAGCTTTCTTT
many | TRBJ2-3 | TRBV2 | - | CASSDGGEADTQYF | TGTGCCAGCAGCGACGGAGGAGAGGCAGATACGCAGTATTTT
many | TRBJ2-3 | TRBV19 | - | CASSILGLAISTDTQYF | TGTGCCAGTAGTATACTCGGGCTAGCGATAAGCACAGATACGCAGTATTTT
- | TRBJ2-5 | TRBV20-1 | - | CSAPPGGRPGETQYF | TGCAGTGCTCCGCCCGGGGGGCGTCCCGGAGAGACCCAGTACTTC
- | TRBJ1-2 | TRBV6-5 | - | CASSYSALGDYTF | TGTGCCAGCAGTTACTCTGCTCTTGGGGACTACACCTTC
- | TRBJ2-1 | TRBV25-1 | - | CASRRLNEQFF | TGTGCCAGCAGACGGTTGAATGAGCAGTTCTTC
- | TRBJ2-1 | TRBV5-6 | - | CASSGATGLYNEQFF | TGTGCCAGCAGCGGCGCTACGGGACTTTACAATGAGCAGTTCTTC
few | TRBJ2-4 | TRBV20-1 | - | CSASGGETIQYF | TGCAGTGCTAGTGGGGGAGAAACCATTCAGTACTTC
many | TRBJ2-1 | TRBV28 | TRBD2 | CASSSGLAAYNEQFF | TGTGCCAGCAGTTCAGGACTAGCGGCTTACAATGAGCAGTTCTTC
- | TRBJ2-6 | TRBV12-3/TRBV12-4 | TRBD1 | CASRPGTGNVLTF | TGTGCCAGCAGACCCGGGACAGGGAACGTCCTGACTTTC
many | TRBJ2-1 | TRBV10-3 | TRBD2 | CAINDILAGGYNEQFF | TGTGCCATCAACGATATACTAGCGGGGGGTTACAATGAGCAGTTCTTC
once | TRBJ2-5 | TRBV6-1 | - | CASRVTGPETQYF | TGTGCCAGCAGAGTAACGGGGCCAGAGACCCAGTACTTC
many | TRBJ2-1 | TRBV20-1 | - | CSARASLRGNNEQFF | TGCAGTGCTAGAGCTTCGCTCCGAGGGAACAATGAGCAGTTCTTC
- | TRBJ1-1 | TRBV6-1 | - | CASSESYTEAFF | TGTGCCAGCAGTGAATCCTACACTGAAGCTTTCTTT
- | TRBJ1-2 | TRBV18 | - | CASSPARGGQDYGYTF | TGTGCCAGCTCACCGGCCCGCGGGGGGCAGGACTATGGCTACACCTTC
many | TRBJ1-1 | TRBV2 | - | CASSIWDQRNTEAFF | TGTGCCAGCAGTATTTGGGACCAGAGGAACACTGAAGCTTTCTTT
- | TRBJ1-5 | TRBV19 | - | CASSEPPGLYSNQPQHF | TGTGCCAGTAGTGAACCGCCGGGGCTATATAGCAATCAGCCCCAGCATTTT
many | TRBJ2-1 | TRBV18 | - | CASSLQGEEQFF | TGTGCCAGCTCACTTCAGGGTGAAGAGCAGTTCTTC